The next 27 T cell receptor beta chains were all read from a single sample in a study of blood T cell repertoires in COVID-19. Repertoires were generated with immunoSEQ multiplex PCR, while TCRdb's copy carries only in-frame clones and drops some. The sample lists 15,000 or so clones, roughly 82% occurring once. Material: peripheral blood. These receptors all come from a man older than 75 with active COVID-19.

This sequence joins TRBV11-3 and TRBJ2-1; 14 nucleotides match TRBD2. Trimming at V came to 5 bases and at J to 7 bases, leaving 7 bases not matched to a gene. The V gene's germline CDR1 is SGHNT and CDR2 YENEEA. This CDR3 is built from 16 residues. The CDR3 is CASSPGTSGRGNEQFF. As DNA, the CDR3 is TGTGCCAGCAGCCCAGGGACTAGCGGGAGAGGGAATGAGCAGTTCTTC.

The chain links TRBV5-1 to TRBJ2-3, with D perhaps matching TRBD2 (5 bases). The CDR3 covers 15 residues. Trimming removed 5 bases at V and 1 base at J, with 14 bases between. Germline lookup yields CDR1 SGHRS and CDR2 YFSETQ. CDR3 amino acids: CASRWRGQGTDTQYF. As DNA, the CDR3 is TGCGCCAGCAGATGGCGCGGGCAGGGCACAGATACGCAGTATTTT. Filled out from reference TRBV5-1 and TRBJ2-3, the complete variable domain reads KAGVTQTPRYLIKTRGQQVTLSCSPISGHRSVSWYQQTPGQGLQFLFEYFSETQRNKGNFPGRFSGRQFSNSRSEMNVSTLELGDSALYLCASRWRGQGTDTQYFGPGTRLTVL.

The rearrangement links TRBV27 to TRBJ2-7; a weak D match, TRBD1 (6 bases). Germline CDR1 and CDR2: MNHEY and SMNVEV (reference sequence). V gave up 0 bases and J gave up 3 bases, with 9 bases separating them. This CDR3 spans 14 amino acids. The CDR3 nucleotides read TGTGCCAGCAGTTTATCGGCACAGGGCTACGAGCAGTACTTC. Its translation: CASSLSAQGYEQYF.

The chain is built from TRBV28 and TRBJ1-1; TRBD1 aligns across 10 bases. Germline CDR1 is MDHEN and CDR2 is SYDVKM. The CDR3 covers 18 residues. V trimming: 1 base; J trimming: 1 base; junction bases outside the gene matches: 9. DNA for the CDR3: TGTGCCAGCAGTTTATTAGGGACAGGGGTTTTGGGGAACACTGAAGCTTTCTTT. Amino acid sequence: CASSLLGTGVLGNTEAFF.

In nucleotides, the CDR3 is TGCGCCAGCAGCTTGGCCGTCGGGAGCGGGAGGGATGCCGGGGAGCTGTTTTTT. Translation: CASSLAVGSGRDAGELFF. The chain employs TRBV5-1 and TRBJ2-2, with 10 bases matching TRBD2. This CDR3 has 18 amino acids. V shed 0 bases and J 6 bases; nucleotides not matched to a gene: 11. Germline assignment: CDR1 SGHRS and CDR2 YFSETQ.

This clone was found a few times. V and J are TRBV23-1 and TRBJ1-5, with D possibly matching TRBD1 (5 bases). TRBV23-1 is noted as an ORF with a role that remains uncertain. CDR3 length equals 15 residues. Deletions cut 5 bases from V and 8 bases from J, with 19 bases between. CDR3 region: CASSLTADRAKPQHF. CDR3 sequence (DNA): TGCGCCAGCAGTTTAACCGCCGACAGAGCAAAGCCCCAGCATTTT.

The chain is built from TRBV19 and TRBJ2-1, with D perhaps TRBD2 (5 bases). V lost 2 bases, J lost 8 bases, and 10 bases lay in between. The germline V gene encodes CDR1 LNHDA and CDR2 SQIVND (reference sequence). The CDR3 covers 13 residues. The CDR3 protein is CASSIIGVDEQFF. The DNA of the CDR3 is TGTGCCAGTAGTATAATCGGGGTTGATGAGCAGTTCTTC.

This rearrangement joins TRBV5-1 to TRBJ2-1, with D possibly being TRBD1 (7 bases). Germline V CDR1 and CDR2: SGHRS, YFSETQ. This CDR3 has 15 residues. V dropped 0 bases and J dropped 4 bases, with 11 bases sitting between them. Written as DNA, the CDR3 is TGCGCCAGCAGCTTGGAGGCAGGGGGGTACAATGAGCAGTTCTTC. This codes for CASSLEAGGYNEQFF.

The V and J genes are TRBV6-1 and TRBJ2-3; TRBD2 matches at 13 bases. In germline, CDR1 is MNHNS, CDR2 SASEGT. This CDR3 region has 17 residues. J gave up 1 base and V 4 bases, and 5 bases lay outside the gene matches. The CDR3 coding sequence is TGTGCCAGCAGTGGGCTTGGACTAGCGGGAGGCACAGATACGCAGTATTTT. Protein product: CASSGLGLAGGTDTQYF.

CDR3 amino acids: CAWSPGWLSGELFF. The CDR3 bases are TGTGCCTGGAGCCCGGGGTGGTTGTCCGGGGAGCTGTTTTTT. The chain carries TRBV30 and TRBJ2-2; D is possibly TRBD2 (5 bases). Germline CDR1 reads GTSNPN; CDR2 reads SVGIG (reference sequence). The CDR3 runs 14 residues. Trimming pared 3 bases from V and 6 bases from J, leaving 14 bases between.

CDR3 protein: CASRSGQGVYWQYF. CDR3 sequence (DNA): TGTGCCAGCAGATCGGGACAGGGGGTTTATTGGCAGTACTTC. This chain joins TRBV28 and TRBJ2-7, with TRBD1 identical over 11 bases. The CDR3 length is 14 residues. Germline loops: CDR1 MDHEN, CDR2 SYDVKM. Germline trimming cut 6 bases from V and 9 bases from J; bases unmatched to any gene: 10.

The DNA for the CDR3 is TGTGCCAGCAGTGAATCAGGGCTCCAAGAGACCCAGTACTTC. It specifies CASSESGLQETQYF. The chain employs TRBV2 and TRBJ2-5, with D perhaps matching TRBD1 (5 bases). This CDR3 comprises 14 residues. V gave up 2 bases and J gave up 1 base, with 8 bases separating them. Germline CDR1 and CDR2: SNHLY and FYNNEI.

This chain uses TRBV28 with TRBJ2-1, with 8 bases identical to TRBD2. The CDR3 is made up of 15 amino acids. Germline loops: CDR1 MDHEN, CDR2 SYDVKM. Trimming cost V 10 bases and J 1 base; bases outside gene matches: 9. CDR3 nucleotide sequence: TGTGCCACCTCTTCCCCGGGAGGGTCCTACAATGAGCAGTTCTTC. Encoded protein: CATSSPGGSYNEQFF.

The genes are TRBV6-6 and TRBJ2-7, with D perhaps TRBD1 (5 bases). Trimming took off 4 bases at V and 1 base at J, with 8 bases between the two ends. Germline CDR1 is MNHNY and CDR2 is SVGAGI (reference sequence). The CDR3 has 13 amino acids. CDR3 DNA sequence: TGTGCCAGCAGTTCCGACAGATCCTACGAGCAGTACTTC. This encodes CASSSDRSYEQYF.

A single count supports this clone. The CDR3 is CAISKTGTGERNTEAFF. The CDR3 DNA is TGTGCCATCAGTAAGACCGGGACAGGGGAGAGGAACACTGAAGCTTTCTTT. V usage is TRBV10-3 and J usage is TRBJ1-1; 10 nucleotides line up with TRBD1. This CDR3 is built from 17 residues. The junction had 10 bases not matched to a gene; V was cut back by 5 bases and J by 1 base. The germline CDR1 and CDR2 sequences are ENHRY and SYGVKD.

The gene calls are TRBV5-1 and TRBJ1-1; tentative D call: TRBD1 (6 bases). Germline V gene lookup returns CDR1 SGHRS and CDR2 YFSETQ. V was pared by 4 bases and J by 8 bases, with 21 bases between. This CDR3 comprises 15 residues. CDR3 protein: CASSPTVGRGAEAFF. The CDR3 region has the DNA TGCGCCAGCAGCCCCACCGTGGGCAGGGGTGCCGAAGCTTTCTTT.

This clone was detected only a few times. V and J are TRBV5-8 and TRBJ2-7; D is uncertain. The CDR3 is 11 residues long. Germline CDR1 and CDR2: SGHTS and YDEGEE. V lost 9 bases to trimming and J lost 7 bases, with 14 bases between them. CDR3: CATRVAPEQYF. CDR3 sequence (DNA): TGTGCCACCCGTGTCGCGCCAGAGCAGTACTTC.

The chain links TRBV28 to TRBJ2-3, with a possible D match to TRBD2 (6 bases). V lost 5 bases to trimming and J lost 4 bases, with 10 bases between them. Germline CDR1 MDHEN, CDR2 SYDVKM. The CDR3 has 13 residues. CDR3 residues: CASSASDADTQYF. The CDR3 DNA is TGTGCCAGCAGTGCTAGCGACGCAGATACGCAGTATTTT.

This clone appeared a few times. The gene calls are TRBV11-2 and TRBJ2-3; D is perhaps TRBD2 (6 bases). Germline V lookup: CDR1 SGHAT, CDR2 FQNNGV. Trimming left V 2 bases short and J 6 bases short, with 12 bases between. The CDR3 extends over 14 amino acids. The CDR3 protein is CASSLNTGEDTQYF. In nucleotides, the CDR3 is TGTGCCAGCAGCTTAAATACGGGAGAGGATACGCAGTATTTT.

The rearrangement links TRBV20-1 to TRBJ2-7; a possible D gene is TRBD1 (5 bases). Trimming pared 3 bases from V and 6 bases from J, leaving 15 bases between. CDR1 is DFQATT, CDR2 SNEGSKA, per germline (reference sequence). The CDR3 is 13 amino acids. The CDR3 bases are TGCAGTGCTAGTAAGGGGTTCGGCCCCGAGCAGTACTTC. Its protein is CSASKGFGPEQYF.

The V call is TRBV9, the J call TRBJ2-3, with D tentatively TRBD2 (5 bases). The CDR3 has 15 amino acids. CDR1 SGDLS and CDR2 YYNGEE come from the germline V gene. The germline V and J ends were trimmed by 2 bases and 4 bases, with 14 bases remaining between them. DNA for the CDR3: TGTGCCAGCAGCGTCCGAGCGGAGCCCTCAGATACGCAGTATTTT. It encodes CASSVRAEPSDTQYF.

The V call is TRBV28, the J call TRBJ1-2; a weak D match, TRBD1 (5 bases). The germline V gene has CDR1 MDHEN and CDR2 SYDVKM. The V gene lost 5 bases and the J gene lost 1 base, with 8 bases spanning the gap. This CDR3 spans 13 amino acids. The CDR3 protein is CASSAQVNYGYTF. In DNA form, the CDR3 reads TGTGCCAGCAGTGCACAGGTTAACTATGGCTACACCTTC.

The rearrangement links TRBV29-1 to TRBJ2-1, with 11 bases matching TRBD2. V gave up 6 bases and J gave up 5 bases; unmatched junction bases: 9. The CDR3 is 15 residues long. Per the germline V gene, CDR1 is SQVTM and CDR2 is ANQGSEA. Here the CDR3 reads CSVLGTSGNNNEQFF. CDR3 DNA: TGCAGCGTCCTCGGGACTAGCGGAAATAACAATGAGCAGTTCTTC.

This clone was seen a single time. The genes are TRBV10-3 and TRBJ2-2, with a tentative D call TRBD1 (7 bases). Germline V CDR1 and CDR2: ENHRY, SYGVKD. V lost 10 bases and J lost 5, with 11 bases in between. CDR3 length: 12 amino acids. The CDR3 bases are TGTGCCACCCAGGGGGGTACCGGGGAGCTGTTTTTT. Translating it yields CATQGGTGELFF.

The chain recombines TRBV28 with TRBJ1-4; a possible D gene is TRBD1 (6 bases). V gave up 1 base and J gave up 6 bases, with 9 bases separating them. CDR1 is MDHEN and CDR2 is SYDVKM in the germline V gene. This CDR3 has 14 residues. In nucleotides, the CDR3 is TGTGCCAGCAGTTTATTGAAGGGGGATGAAAAACTGTTTTTT. It is translated as CASSLLKGDEKLFF.

The count of this clone is one. This rearrangement joins TRBV18 to TRBJ2-7; 8 bases fit TRBD2. This CDR3 has 12 residues. The ends lost 9 bases at V and 4 bases at J; junction bases unmatched: 5. From germline, CDR1 is KGHSH and CDR2 LQKENI. CDR3 bases: TGTGCCAGTCGGGAGGGCCCGTACGAGCAGTACTTC. Its translation is CASREGPYEQYF.

This clone showed up just once. The chain couples TRBV29-1 to TRBJ2-7; D is ambiguous. CDR3 size: 12 residues. Trimming cost V 3 bases and J 2 bases, with 8 bases left between them. Germline V gene data show CDR1 as SQVTM and CDR2 as ANQGSEA. CDR3 residues: CSVEAGTYEQYF. The CDR3 DNA sequence: TGCAGCGTTGAGGCAGGCACCTACGAGCAGTACTTC.